These 32 T cell receptor beta chains were sequenced from one sample in a study of response to subunit inactivated influenza vaccine. Each CDR3 protein is one row after TCRdb ran MiXCR on the RT-PCR reads. The sample holds approximately 500,000 distinct CDR3 sequences, 10% to 15% seen once. The sequencing here drew on PBMCs from blood, taken about 40 days after vaccination. Receptor source: a man aged 50-60 years who received an inactivated influenza vaccine.

V gene TRBV3-1 combines with J gene TRBJ2-7; 10 bases match TRBD2. The CDR3 is 16 amino acids. V trimming: 3 bases; J trimming: 4 bases; junction bases outside the gene matches: 9. CDR1 and CDR2 (germline): LGHDT, YNNKEL (reference sequence). DNA of the CDR3: TGTGCCAGCAGCCATCACGGACTAGCGGAACCTTACGAGCAGTACTTC. Amino acids: CASSHHGLAEPYEQYF.

The sample holds a few counts of this clonotype. This chain joins TRBV20-1 and TRBJ2-3; 10 bases fit TRBD1. CDR1 is DFQATT and CDR2 is SNEGSKA in the germline V gene (reference sequence). V lost 6 bases and J lost 6; bases outside the gene matches: 12. This CDR3 spans 15 amino acids. The CDR3 region is CSAYRPGQGLDTQYF. DNA of the CDR3: TGCAGTGCATATCGCCCGGGACAGGGGTTGGATACGCAGTATTTT.

This chain joins TRBV2 and TRBJ1-4, with D possibly TRBD1 on 5 matching bases. The V gene's germline CDR1 is SNHLY and CDR2 FYNNEI. V was clipped by 8 bases and J by 1 base, with 8 bases between them. The CDR3 covers 13 residues. CDR3 protein: CASVRGTNEKLFF. CDR3 DNA sequence: TGTGCCAGCGTAAGGGGAACTAATGAAAAACTGTTTTTT.

V and J are TRBV20-1 and TRBJ2-7, with 8 bases fitting TRBD1. V dropped 2 bases and J dropped 3; count of bases not matched to a gene: 9. The germline gives CDR1 DFQATT, CDR2 SNEGSKA (reference sequence). This CDR3 comprises 15 residues. The CDR3 DNA follows: TGCAGTGCTAGAACTGGACAGGGACGGTTCTACGAGCAGTACTTC. Its translation is CSARTGQGRFYEQYF.

This clonotype has a handful of counts. One junction end disagrees with the germline gene, perhaps due to a read error. The chain employs TRBV29-1 and TRBJ1-2, with 9 positions matching TRBD1. The CDR3 extends over 11 amino acids. The germline CDR1 and CDR2 sequences are SQVTM and ANQGSEA. CDR3 DNA: TGCAGCGTCCTAGGACAGGGGAGTTGGGCCTTC. Translated, it gives CSVLGQGSWAF.

In its sample, this clonotype was seen many times. V usage is TRBV12-3 or TRBV12-4 and J usage is TRBJ1-4, with D perhaps TRBD1 (6 bases). The CDR3 is made up of 14 amino acids. Trimming cost V 6 bases and J 3 bases, with 11 bases left between them. CDR3 DNA: TGTGCCAGCAGCCCAGGGGTTCCTAATGAAAAACTGTTTTTT. It encodes CASSPGVPNEKLFF.

There are a few counts of this clonotype. The rearrangement joins TRBV5-1 to TRBJ2-4; perhaps TRBD1 as D (6 bases). Germline CDR1 is SGHRS and CDR2 is YFSETQ. V lost 0 bases and J lost 1, with 11 bases in between. The CDR3 length is 16 residues. For the CDR3, the DNA is TGCGCCAGCAGCTTGGATACAGGGCTGGCCAAAAACATTCAGTACTTC. This gives the protein CASSLDTGLAKNIQYF.

The chain uses TRBV12-3 or TRBV12-4 and TRBJ1-1; D gene ambiguous. CDR3 length: 13 amino acids. The ends were cut back, 2 bases at V and 7 bases at J, with 11 bases in the middle. DNA for the CDR3: TGTGCCAGCAGTTTATCGTCGGAGAATGAAGCTTTCTTT. As protein: CASSLSSENEAFF.

The sample holds a few counts of this clonotype. The chain recombines TRBV19 with TRBJ2-3, with D possibly TRBD2 on 5 matching bases. The CDR3 sequence is 14 residues long. The germline gives CDR1 LNHDA, CDR2 SQIVND (reference sequence). V was clipped by 5 bases and J by 2 bases, with 11 bases between them. Here the CDR3 DNA reads TGTGCCAGTAGTTCTAGCTCCGCCACAGATACGCAGTATTTT. Encoded protein: CASSSSSATDTQYF.

This clonotype has just a few counts. The chain is built from TRBV10-3 and TRBJ2-5, with D uncertain. Germline lookup yields CDR1 ENHRY and CDR2 SYGVKD. This CDR3 region has 12 residues. V was shortened by 6 bases and J by 2 bases, with 7 bases between the two germline ends. Here the CDR3 reads CAISRPQETQYF. The CDR3, as DNA: TGTGCCATCAGCAGACCTCAAGAGACCCAGTACTTC.

The rearrangement uses TRBV11-2 and TRBJ2-6, with a possible D match to TRBD1 (5 bases). The ends were cut back, 2 bases at V and 0 bases at J, with 8 bases in the middle. CDR3 length: 16 residues. Germline CDR1 reads SGHAT; CDR2 reads FQNNGV. CDR3 region: CASSLTGYSGANVLTF. The CDR3 coding sequence is TGTGCCAGCAGCTTAACAGGATACTCTGGGGCCAACGTCCTGACTTTC.

This clonotype was counted between two and nine times. CDR3 region: CATSAPLRGGGETQYF. The DNA of the CDR3 is TGTGCCACCAGTGCCCCCCTACGGGGGGGCGGGGAGACCCAGTACTTC. The J gene is TRBJ2-5, the V gene TRBV24-1, with 8 bases that match TRBD2. Germline CDR1 is KGHDR and CDR2 is SFDVKD. With 5 bases clipped from V and 5 bases from J, the junction kept 12 bases outside the gene matches. This CDR3 contains 16 residues.

V is TRBV6-1 and J is TRBJ2-1; TRBD2 matches 12 bases. The CDR3 is 14 amino acids. Losses at the gene ends were 6 bases for V and 10 bases for J; bases not matched to a gene: 7. Germline V gene lookup returns CDR1 MNHNS and CDR2 SASEGT. CDR3 nucleotide sequence: TGTGCCAGCAGGACTAGCGGGAGAAGTAACGAGCAGTTCTTC. Translated, it gives CASRTSGRSNEQFF.

The rearrangement joins TRBV5-1 to TRBJ2-5, with TRBD2 matching 8 bases. The CDR3 sequence is 15 residues long. Germline V gives CDR1 SGHRS, CDR2 YFSETQ. J was trimmed by 1 base and V by 1 base; bases with no gene match: 3. For the CDR3, the DNA is TGCGCCAGCAGCTTGTCAGCGGGGGCCCAAGAGACCCAGTACTTC. Amino acid sequence: CASSLSAGAQETQYF.

This clonotype was seen more than once but under ten times. This sequence joins TRBV27 and TRBJ2-1, with TRBD1 matching over 8 bases. V dropped 1 base and J dropped 8; count of bases not matched to a gene: 7. CDR3 length equals 15 residues. Germline V gives CDR1 MNHEY, CDR2 SMNVEV (reference sequence). The DNA for the CDR3 is TGTGCCAGCAGTTTATTTCCCAGGGGGCATCATGAGCAGTTCTTC. This gives the protein CASSLFPRGHHEQFF.

This clonotype was seen only a few times. The chain uses TRBV12-3 or TRBV12-4 and TRBJ2-7, with D uncertain. The CDR3 is 14 amino acids. The V gene lost 0 bases and the J gene lost 3 bases, with 9 bases spanning the gap. The CDR3 spells CASSLAGRYYEQYF. The CDR3 coding sequence is TGTGCCAGCAGTTTAGCGGGCAGGTACTACGAGCAGTACTTC.

The chain carries TRBV4-3 and TRBJ1-2, with D possibly being TRBD1 (5 bases). Trimming stripped 1 base from V and 6 bases from J, with 12 bases between. This CDR3 has 14 residues. Germline-derived CDR1 and CDR2 are LGHNA and YSLEER. CDR3 protein: CASSQGLGTDGYTF. The CDR3 DNA reads as TGCGCCAGCAGCCAAGGGTTAGGGACGGATGGCTACACCTTC.

This clonotype was detected a few times. The rearrangement links TRBV4-1 to TRBJ2-1, with 8 bases matching TRBD2. The germline CDR1 and CDR2 sequences are MGHRA and YSYEKL. V trimming: 1 base; J trimming: 4 bases; junction bases outside the gene matches: 6. The CDR3 is made up of 16 amino acids. CDR3 nucleotide sequence: TGCGCCAGCAGCCAAGGGCGGGGGGCCCGATACAATGAGCAGTTCTTC. It encodes CASSQGRGARYNEQFF.

There are a few counts of this clonotype. The chain employs TRBV4-3 and TRBJ1-1; TRBD1 matches 7 bases. From germline, CDR1 is LGHNA and CDR2 YSLEER. The CDR3 has 14 residues. V was pared by 3 bases and J by 11 bases, with 12 bases of the junction left unmatched. CDR3: CASSHSTGRRHAFF. As DNA, the CDR3 is TGCGCCAGCAGCCACTCGACAGGGAGGAGGCATGCTTTCTTT.

This clonotype was recorded a few times. The chain has TRBV12-3 or TRBV12-4 and TRBJ2-5; 7 bases match TRBD2. The CDR3 spans 16 residues. J lost 6 bases, V lost 3 bases, and 13 bases had no gene match. As DNA, the CDR3 is TGTGCCAGCAGTTTTTCATATCGGCGGGAGAGGCAGACCCAGTACTTC. Its translation: CASSFSYRRERQTQYF.

This clonotype has a single count. The chain links TRBV6-2 or TRBV6-3 to TRBJ2-4; D possibly corresponds to TRBD2 (5 bases). V was clipped by 7 bases and J by 1 base, with 14 bases between them. This CDR3 spans 15 amino acids. Germline-derived CDR1 and CDR2 are MNHEY and SVGEGT. For the CDR3, the DNA is TGTGCCAGCACCTTATATCCGGGGGCCAAAAACATTCAGTACTTC. The encoded protein is CASTLYPGAKNIQYF.

The chain is built from TRBV4-3 and TRBJ2-1; 11 nucleotides match TRBD1. The V segment lost 2 bases and the J segment 10 bases; nucleotides outside the gene matches: 7. The length of the CDR3 is 15 residues. Germline-derived CDR1 and CDR2 are LGHNA and YSLEER. In DNA, the CDR3 is TGCGCCAGCAGCCAACGGACAGGGGGCCCTATGGAGCAGTTCTTC. This codes for CASSQRTGGPMEQFF.

This clonotype has just a few counts. The gene calls are TRBV20-1 and TRBJ2-7; perhaps TRBD2 as D (6 bases). The germline V and J ends were trimmed by 5 bases and 1 base, with 15 bases remaining between them. Germline V gene lookup returns CDR1 DFQATT and CDR2 SNEGSKA (reference sequence). This CDR3 spans 14 amino acids. CDR3 residues: CSAGSRGSSYEQYF. The CDR3 DNA reads TGCAGTGCTGGATCGCGGGGAAGTTCCTACGAGCAGTACTTC.

This clonotype was observed at least ten times. The genes are TRBV12-3 or TRBV12-4 and TRBJ2-1; 13 bases align to TRBD2. V lost 6 bases and J lost 7; bases outside the gene matches: 3. The CDR3 contains 14 residues. In nucleotides, the CDR3 is TGTGCCAGCAGACTAGCGGGAGGGAGGAATGAGCAGTTCTTC. Amino acids: CASRLAGGRNEQFF.

The chain has TRBV12-3 or TRBV12-4 and TRBJ1-2; no definite D call. This CDR3 has 14 amino acids. V was shortened by 3 bases and J by 3 bases, with 11 bases between the two germline ends. CDR3 nucleotides: TGTGCCAGCAGTTTTGGCGCTGGGGACTATGGCTACACCTTC. Its translation is CASSFGAGDYGYTF.

This clonotype occurred a few times. The CDR3: CASSQTSGGSASYEQYF. Here the CDR3 DNA reads TGCGCCAGCAGCCAGACTAGCGGGGGTTCGGCATCCTACGAGCAGTACTTC. The rearrangement links TRBV4-3 to TRBJ2-7, with TRBD2 matching 12 bases. The length of the CDR3 is 17 residues. Germline V gene sequence: CDR1 LGHNA, CDR2 YSLEER. V lost 3 bases to trimming and J lost 1 base; unmatched junction nucleotides: 7.

This clonotype has more than one count but fewer than ten. The chain recombines TRBV7-2 with TRBJ2-2, with 9 bases lining up with TRBD1. J was trimmed by 7 bases and V by 3 bases; bases with no gene match: 12. CDR1 and CDR2 from the germline V gene are SGHTA and FQGNSA. This CDR3 is built from 17 residues. The CDR3 is CASSFRRTGVPGGELFF. For the CDR3, the DNA is TGTGCCAGCAGCTTCCGTAGGACAGGGGTTCCGGGCGGGGAGCTGTTTTTT.

This clonotype came up a few times. V and J are TRBV25-1 and TRBJ1-2; 7 bases fit TRBD1. In germline, CDR1 is MGHDK, CDR2 SYGVNS. V lost 1 base, J lost 7 bases, and 9 bases stayed unmatched. The CDR3 has 15 amino acids. In nucleotides, the CDR3 is TGTGCCAGCAGTGAATCGAGGGGGCGCGTCAGTGGCTACACCTTC. Translation gives CASSESRGRVSGYTF.

The DNA of the CDR3 is TGTGCCAGCAGATGGACAGGGAAGAATGAAAAACTGTTTTTT. This translates into CASRWTGKNEKLFF. This chain joins TRBV12-3 or TRBV12-4 and TRBJ1-4, with 8 bases aligning to TRBD1. This CDR3 has 14 amino acids. V trimming: 6 bases; J trimming: 5 bases; junction bases outside the gene matches: 5.

This clonotype was recorded many times. This sequence joins TRBV20-1 and TRBJ2-3, with D unresolved. The germline V and J ends were trimmed by 6 bases and 2 bases, with 15 bases remaining between them. This CDR3 spans 14 amino acids. Looked up from germline, CDR1 is DFQATT and CDR2 is SNEGSKA (reference sequence). This CDR3 reads CSAVDQGPTDTQYF. The CDR3 nucleotides read TGCAGTGCCGTGGATCAAGGCCCCACAGATACGCAGTATTTT.

V usage is TRBV5-1 and J usage is TRBJ1-2; D uncertain. This CDR3 region has 13 residues. Trimming removed 3 bases from V and 1 base from J, with 7 bases in between. Germline CDR1 SGHRS, CDR2 YFSETQ. CDR3 loop: CASSSRVNYGYTF. CDR3 nucleotide sequence: TGCGCCAGCAGCTCAAGAGTTAACTATGGCTACACCTTC.

This clonotype was seen only a few times. This chain links TRBV6-1 with TRBJ1-3; D is uncertain. Germline CDR1 and CDR2: MNHNS and SASEGT. Trimming stripped 4 bases from V and 0 bases from J, with 7 bases between. The CDR3 totals 14 residues. CDR3 in DNA: TGTGCCAGCAGTGGGAGCCACTCTGGAAACACCATATATTTT. Translation gives CASSGSHSGNTIYF.